Below, 23 T cell receptor beta chains from the same sample are listed, as sequenced in a study of cytomegalovirus exposure and HLA in healthy donors. PCR amplification relied on 60 Vbeta primers (plus 13 Jbeta primers). Repertoires were generated with immunoSEQ multiplex PCR, while TCRdb's copy carries only in-frame clones and drops some. The table records around 65,000 clones, around 80% of them present only once. The sequenced sample was PBMCs. These receptors were obtained from a woman aged 25-40 years in good health and CMV-seropositive.

The chain's CDR3 is CASSPFSGNVAGELFF. CDR3 nucleotides: TGTGCCAGCAGCCCTTTTAGCGGGAACGTTGCCGGGGAGCTGTTTTTT. The V gene is TRBV9, the J gene TRBJ2-2; the match to TRBD2 covers 8 bases. The CDR3 length is 16 residues. Germline V CDR1 and CDR2: SGDLS, YYNGEE. V lost 4 bases to trimming and J lost 6 bases; unmatched junction nucleotides: 11.

The sample holds one count of this clone. This sequence joins TRBV6-1 and TRBJ2-3; D unresolved. The CDR3 loop spans 17 amino acids. V was clipped by 4 bases and J by 0 bases, with 17 bases between them. Germline V lookup: CDR1 MNHNS, CDR2 SASEGT. Written as DNA, the CDR3 is TGTGCCAGCAGTGTTTTAAGAGGAACGCATAGCACAGATACGCAGTATTTT. It translates to CASSVLRGTHSTDTQYF.

This clone was recorded only once. The chain recombines TRBV7-9 with TRBJ1-1; 7 positions agree with TRBD1. Unmatched junction bases numbered 6, after V lost 5 bases and J lost 0 bases. This CDR3 is built from 15 residues. CDR1 is SEHNR, CDR2 FQNEAQ, per germline (reference sequence). The CDR3 DNA follows: TGTGCCAGCAGCCCTAAGGACAGGTTGAACACTGAAGCTTTCTTT. This translates into CASSPKDRLNTEAFF.

This clone was observed a few times. The chain recombines TRBV19 with TRBJ2-4; D may be TRBD1 (5 bases). This CDR3 has 16 amino acids. Trimming took 6 bases from V and 2 from J, leaving 17 bases between them. Germline loops: CDR1 LNHDA, CDR2 SQIVND (reference sequence). The CDR3 loop is CASSPNHGASKNIQYF. DNA of the CDR3: TGTGCCAGTAGCCCCAACCATGGGGCCTCCAAAAACATTCAGTACTTC. The whole variable domain, remainder taken from reference TRBV19 and TRBJ2-4, is DGGITQSPKYLFRKEGQNVTLSCEQNLNHDAMYWYRQDPGQGLRLIYYSQIVNDFQKGDIAEGYSVSREKKESFPLTVTSAQKNPTAFYLCASSPNHGASKNIQYFGAGTRLSVL.

This clone was detected once. This rearrangement joins TRBV5-1 to TRBJ2-3, with TRBD1 as a possible D gene (6 bases). Trimming removed 0 bases from V and 2 bases from J, with 10 bases in between. The length of the CDR3 is 15 residues. Germline V CDR1 and CDR2: SGHRS, YFSETQ. As DNA, the CDR3 is TGCGCCAGCAGCTTGGAGGGGGACCTCACAGATACGCAGTATTTT. Translating gives CASSLEGDLTDTQYF.

V usage is TRBV19 and J usage is TRBJ1-5, with 10 bases identical to TRBD1. Germline loops: CDR1 LNHDA, CDR2 SQIVND (reference sequence). CDR3 length equals 14 residues. V dropped 6 bases and J dropped 1; count of bases not matched to a gene: 0. CDR3 sequence (DNA): TGTGCCAGTAGGACAGGGGGCAGCAATCAGCCCCAGCATTTT. Protein sequence: CASRTGGSNQPQHF.

The V gene is TRBV29-1, the J gene TRBJ2-2; D is possibly TRBD1 (6 bases). There are 13 residues in the CDR3. CDR1 and CDR2 from the germline V gene are SQVTM and ANQGSEA. The ends were cut back, 7 bases at V and 3 bases at J, with 12 bases in the middle. CDR3 in amino acids: CSATSGDTGELFF. The CDR3 coding sequence is TGCAGCGCGACTTCAGGGGACACCGGGGAGCTGTTTTTT.

This clone showed up just a few times. The junction departs from germline at one end; a sequencing error may be responsible. The chain carries TRBV7-7 and TRBJ2-2; 7 bases align to TRBD1. Germline CDR1 reads SSHAT; CDR2 reads FNYEAQ (reference sequence). CDR3 length: 14 residues. The CDR3 bases are TGTGCTAGCAGCTTATTTGGGGACAGCGGGGAGCTGTTTTTT. It is translated as CASSLFGDSGELFF.

The chain is built from TRBV5-6 and TRBJ2-7, with a tentative D call TRBD2 (6 bases). V lost 4 bases and J 1 base, leaving 18 bases between the germline ends. Germline V CDR1 and CDR2: SGHDT, YYEEEE. The CDR3 runs to 16 residues. The CDR3 region is CASSPGGRGMSYEQYF. CDR3 sequence (DNA): TGTGCCAGCAGCCCCGGTGGGCGGGGTATGTCCTACGAGCAGTACTTC.

The table lists this clone with a count of one. This chain joins TRBV6-1 and TRBJ2-7; the match to TRBD1 covers 9 bases. The CDR3 is made up of 13 amino acids. The V segment lost 11 bases and the J segment 3 bases; nucleotides outside the gene matches: 8. Germline V lookup: CDR1 MNHNS, CDR2 SASEGT. CDR3 sequence (DNA): TGTGCCTGTCGGGACAGGGAAGGCTACGAGCAGTACTTC. Its protein is CACRDREGYEQYF.

This clone was recorded once. This sequence joins TRBV2 and TRBJ2-7; TRBD1 might be the D (6 bases). Germline V gene lookup returns CDR1 SNHLY and CDR2 FYNNEI. This CDR3 region has 13 residues. V was trimmed by 10 bases and J by 3 bases, leaving 16 bases between them. The CDR3 DNA sequence: TGTGCCAACAGGGCAGGGCAAGGCTACGAGCAGTACTTC. Residues: CANRAGQGYEQYF.

This clone was seen only a few times. This sequence joins TRBV5-1 and TRBJ1-1; TRBD1 matches at 7 bases. The CDR3 is made up of 15 amino acids. V lost 0 bases and J lost 4; bases outside the gene matches: 6. From germline, CDR1 is SGHRS and CDR2 YFSETQ. CDR3 loop: CASSLGQGFSTEAFF. The CDR3 region has the DNA TGCGCCAGCAGCTTGGGACAGGGCTTTAGCACTGAAGCTTTCTTT.

The chain joins TRBV6-1 to TRBJ1-2; 9 nucleotides agree with TRBD1. V gave up 2 bases and J gave up 2 bases; unmatched junction bases: 3. Looked up from germline, CDR1 is MNHNS and CDR2 is SASEGT. The length of the CDR3 is 15 residues. CDR3 in amino acids: CASSEPGQGNYGYTF. The CDR3 nucleotides read TGTGCCAGCAGTGAACCGGGACAGGGAAACTATGGCTACACCTTC.

This clone was seen only a few times. V usage is TRBV10-3 and J usage is TRBJ1-1, with D hard to call. CDR3 length: 14 residues. Germline loops: CDR1 ENHRY, CDR2 SYGVKD. V was trimmed by 8 bases and J by 5 bases, leaving 18 bases between them. Written as DNA, the CDR3 is TGTGCCATCGGTGCGGTTAAACAGTCGACTGAAGCTTTCTTT. Translation: CAIGAVKQSTEAFF.

V usage is TRBV1 and J usage is TRBJ1-1; the table's TRBD1 call for D was not verified on the DNA. TRBV1 is reported as a pseudogene. This CDR3 has 17 amino acids. CDR3 in DNA: TGCACCAGCAGCCAAGAGTATCGCAGGGACAGGGCCACTGAAGCTTTCTTT. Protein sequence: CTSSQEYRRDRATEAFF.

This clone occurred a few times. This chain connects TRBV7-6 to TRBJ1-3; a possible D gene is TRBD1 (5 bases). There are 15 residues in the CDR3. The germline CDR1 and CDR2 sequences are SGHVS and FNYEAQ. The V and J ends lost 5 bases and 5 bases respectively, with 16 bases between them. The CDR3 bases are TGTGCCAGCAGCCAGGGAGGGACCTATAGAAACACCATATATTTT. Amino acid sequence: CASSQGGTYRNTIYF.

The rearrangement joins TRBV29-1 to TRBJ2-3; 10 nucleotides line up with TRBD2. The V segment lost 4 bases and the J segment 0 bases; nucleotides outside the gene matches: 4. Germline CDR1 SQVTM, CDR2 ANQGSEA. The CDR3 is made up of 15 amino acids. The CDR3 here is CSVGRTSGSTDTQYF. The DNA for the CDR3 is TGCAGCGTTGGTAGGACTAGCGGAAGCACAGATACGCAGTATTTT.

The V call is TRBV10-3, the J call TRBJ1-3, with D tentatively TRBD1 (5 bases). This CDR3 spans 13 amino acids. Between the trimmed V and J ends, which lost 6 bases and 4 bases, there was a span of 10 bases. Looked up from germline, CDR1 is ENHRY and CDR2 is SYGVKD. CDR3 amino acids: CAISQQEGNTIYF. The CDR3 region has the DNA TGTGCCATCAGCCAACAGGAAGGAAACACCATATATTTT.

V usage is TRBV7-9 and J usage is TRBJ1-5; D is unclear. Deletions cut 4 bases from V and 0 bases from J, with 10 bases between. The CDR3 extends over 15 amino acids. Germline-derived CDR1 and CDR2 are SEHNR and FQNEAQ (reference sequence). The CDR3 nucleotides read TGTGCCAGCAGCTCTTCCGGTCATAGCAATCAGCCCCAGCATTTT. It codes for CASSSSGHSNQPQHF.

This clone was recorded once. V gene TRBV7-2 combines with J gene TRBJ2-7, with D maybe TRBD1 (6 bases). The V end lost 0 bases, the J end lost 9 bases, and 15 bases lay between the germline ends. The germline V gene has CDR1 SGHTA and CDR2 FQGNSA. CDR3 length: 14 residues. The DNA for the CDR3 is TGTGCCAGCAGCTTAGCTCAGGGGACGGTCGGGCAGTACTTC. Residues: CASSLAQGTVGQYF.

The CDR3 spells CSVEGSTDTQYF. CDR3 nucleotide sequence: TGCAGCGTGGAGGGTTCCACAGATACGCAGTATTTT. The genes are TRBV29-1 and TRBJ2-3; tentatively, D is TRBD2 (6 bases). CDR3 length equals 12 residues. Trimming took 6 bases from V and 2 from J, leaving 9 bases between them. Germline lookup yields CDR1 SQVTM and CDR2 ANQGSEA.

The chain recombines TRBV19 with TRBJ2-5, with D possibly TRBD2 on 5 matching bases. The V end lost 8 bases, the J end lost 1 base, and 17 bases lay between the germline ends. The germline V gene encodes CDR1 LNHDA and CDR2 SQIVND (reference sequence). This CDR3 is built from 15 residues. CDR3 in DNA: TGTGCCAGTGCCCCCGGGGTATTAGGCCAAGAGACCCAGTACTTC. It yields the protein CASAPGVLGQETQYF.

This clone was detected a few times. The chain links TRBV5-6 to TRBJ1-6; weak D call: TRBD1 (6 bases). The V end was cut by 4 bases, the J end by 8 bases, with 13 bases between. The germline gives CDR1 SGHDT, CDR2 YYEEEE. This CDR3 is 14 amino acids long. The CDR3 nucleotides read TGTGCCAGCAGCATACCGGGACAAGATTCACCCCTCCACTTT. Translation: CASSIPGQDSPLHF.